This T cell receptor beta chain was found in a study of shared clonotypes between healthy human individuals. Study conclusions and caveats: With few donors, the genetic and exposure-history diversity represented was limited. Generally, naive subsets (rather than memory subsets) showed larger estimated richness.

The CDR3 runs 12 residues. V dropped 6 bases and J dropped 7 bases, with 7 bases sitting between them. The V gene's germline CDR1 is MNHEY and CDR2 SVGAGI. Evenly divided among several immunoSEQ plates was the genomic DNA of each subset. Sequencing used immunoSEQ multiplex PCR; TCRdb keeps in-frame clones, though not all of them. The sample consists of some 2,400,000 clones, nearly 97% of them appearing once. A note on this clone: Its antigen is undetermined. Within the sample, other DNA sequences also encode this same CDR3.

Naive CD45RA+ and memory CD45RA-negative subsets were split from CD4+ cells. V is TRBV6-5 and J is TRBJ1-6, with D unresolved. The sequenced material came from naive CD4+ T cells sorted from blood. Subset in this sample: CD45RA+ positively selected. The sequence was collected from a man between 18 and 29 years old in good health. This CDR3 reads CASRGPNSPLHF. The CDR3 region has the DNA TGTGCCAGCAGAGGTCCCAATTCACCCCTCCACTTT.